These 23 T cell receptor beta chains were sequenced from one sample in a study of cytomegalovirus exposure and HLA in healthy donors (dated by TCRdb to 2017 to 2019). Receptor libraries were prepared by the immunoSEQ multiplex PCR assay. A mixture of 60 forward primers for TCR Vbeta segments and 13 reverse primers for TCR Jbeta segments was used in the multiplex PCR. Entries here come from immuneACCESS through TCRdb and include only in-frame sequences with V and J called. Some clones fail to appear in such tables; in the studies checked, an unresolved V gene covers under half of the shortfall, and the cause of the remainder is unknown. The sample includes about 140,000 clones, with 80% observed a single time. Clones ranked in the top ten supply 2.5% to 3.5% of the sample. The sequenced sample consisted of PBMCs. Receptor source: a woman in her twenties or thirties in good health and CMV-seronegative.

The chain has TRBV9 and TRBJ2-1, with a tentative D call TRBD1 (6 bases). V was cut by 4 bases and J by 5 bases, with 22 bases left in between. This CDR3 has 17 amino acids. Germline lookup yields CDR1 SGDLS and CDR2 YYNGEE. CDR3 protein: CASSSDSWDPRDNEQFF. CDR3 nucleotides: TGTGCCAGCAGCTCGGACAGTTGGGACCCTCGCGACAATGAGCAGTTCTTC.

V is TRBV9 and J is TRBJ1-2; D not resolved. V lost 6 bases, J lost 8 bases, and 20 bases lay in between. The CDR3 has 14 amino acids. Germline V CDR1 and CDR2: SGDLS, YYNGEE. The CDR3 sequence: CASTPPGSQSGYTF. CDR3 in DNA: TGTGCCAGCACCCCCCCGGGTTCTCAATCCGGCTACACCTTC.

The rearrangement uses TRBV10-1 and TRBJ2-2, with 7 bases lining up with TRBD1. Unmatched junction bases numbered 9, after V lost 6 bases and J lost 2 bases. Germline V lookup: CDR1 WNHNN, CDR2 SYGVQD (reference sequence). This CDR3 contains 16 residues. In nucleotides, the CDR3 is TGCGCCAGCAGACATCCCGACAGGGTCAACACCGGGGAGCTGTTTTTT. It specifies CASRHPDRVNTGELFF.

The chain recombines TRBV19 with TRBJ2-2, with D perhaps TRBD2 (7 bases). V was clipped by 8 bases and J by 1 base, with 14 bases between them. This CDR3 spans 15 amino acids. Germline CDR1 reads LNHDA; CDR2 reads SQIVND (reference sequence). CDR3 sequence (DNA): TGTGCCAGTGGGGGCGGGGGATTGAACACCGGGGAGCTGTTTTTT. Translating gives CASGGGGLNTGELFF.

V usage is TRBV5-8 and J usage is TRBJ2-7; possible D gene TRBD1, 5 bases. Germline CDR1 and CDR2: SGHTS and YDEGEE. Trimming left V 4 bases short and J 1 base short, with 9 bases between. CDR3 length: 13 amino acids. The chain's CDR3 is CASSPDISYEQYF. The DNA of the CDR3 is TGTGCCAGCAGCCCGGACATATCCTACGAGCAGTACTTC.

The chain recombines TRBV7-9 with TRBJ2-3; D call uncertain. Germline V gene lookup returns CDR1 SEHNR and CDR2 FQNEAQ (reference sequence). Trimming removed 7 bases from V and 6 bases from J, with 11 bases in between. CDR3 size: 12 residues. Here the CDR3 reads CASNMPSDTQYF. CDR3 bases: TGTGCCAGCAATATGCCTAGTGATACGCAGTATTTT.

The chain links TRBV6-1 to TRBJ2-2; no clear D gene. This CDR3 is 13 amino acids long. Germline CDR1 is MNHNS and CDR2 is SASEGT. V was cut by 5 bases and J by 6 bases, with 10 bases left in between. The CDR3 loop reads CASSPTRAGELFF. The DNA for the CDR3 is TGTGCCAGCAGTCCTACTCGTGCCGGGGAGCTGTTTTTT.

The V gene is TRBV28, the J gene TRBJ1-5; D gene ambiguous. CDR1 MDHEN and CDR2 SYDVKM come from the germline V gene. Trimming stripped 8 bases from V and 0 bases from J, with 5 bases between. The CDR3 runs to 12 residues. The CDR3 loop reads CASFNSNQPQHF. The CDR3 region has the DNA TGTGCCAGCTTTAATAGCAATCAGCCCCAGCATTTT. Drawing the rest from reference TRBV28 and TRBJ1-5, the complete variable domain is DVKVTQSSRYLVKRTGEKVFLECVQDMDHENMFWYRQDPGLGLRLIYFSYDVKMKEKGDIPEGYSVSREKKERFSLILESASTNQTSMYLCASFNSNQPQHFGDGTRLSIL.

The CDR3 here is CASSALRQGAPDTQYF. CDR3 bases: TGTGCCAGCAGCGCCCTTCGACAGGGGGCCCCAGATACGCAGTATTTT. The V call is TRBV9, the J call TRBJ2-3; 10 bases align to TRBD1. The ends lost 3 bases at V and 4 bases at J; junction bases unmatched: 8. Germline V gene data show CDR1 as SGDLS and CDR2 as YYNGEE. This CDR3 has 16 residues. Full variable domain (rest looked up from reference TRBV9 and TRBJ2-3): DSGVTQTPKHLITATGQRVTLRCSPRSGDLSVYWYQQSLDQGLQFLIQYYNGEERAKGNILERFSAQQFPDLHSELNLSSLELGDSALYFCASSALRQGAPDTQYFGPGTRLTVL.

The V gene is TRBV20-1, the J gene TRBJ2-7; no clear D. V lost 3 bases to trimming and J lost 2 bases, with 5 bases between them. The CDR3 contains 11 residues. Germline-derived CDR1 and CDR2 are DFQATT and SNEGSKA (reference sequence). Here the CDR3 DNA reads TGCAGTGCTAGTACTACCTACGAGCAGTACTTC. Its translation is CSASTTYEQYF.

This CDR3 is CASSLPLAGGSAMQYF. The CDR3 DNA reads TGTGCCAGCAGTTTACCACTAGCGGGAGGCTCCGCGATGCAGTATTTT. V usage is TRBV28 and J usage is TRBJ2-3, with 12 nucleotides matching TRBD2. The CDR3 has 16 amino acids. V was pared by 2 bases and J by 11 bases, with 11 bases of the junction left unmatched. CDR1 is MDHEN, CDR2 SYDVKM, per germline.

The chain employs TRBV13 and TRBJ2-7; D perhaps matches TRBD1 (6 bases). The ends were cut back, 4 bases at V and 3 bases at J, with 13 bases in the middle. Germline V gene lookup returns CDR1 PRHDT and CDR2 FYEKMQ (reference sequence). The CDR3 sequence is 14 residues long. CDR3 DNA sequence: TGTGCCAGCAGCTCACAGGGTTTAATCTACGAGCAGTACTTC. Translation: CASSSQGLIYEQYF.

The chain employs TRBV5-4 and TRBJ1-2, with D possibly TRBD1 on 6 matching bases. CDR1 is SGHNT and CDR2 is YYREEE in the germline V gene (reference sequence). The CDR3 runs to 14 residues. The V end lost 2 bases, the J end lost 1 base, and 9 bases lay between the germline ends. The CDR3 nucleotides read TGTGCCAGCAGCTTCGGACAGAGTAACTATGGCTACACCTTC. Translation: CASSFGQSNYGYTF.

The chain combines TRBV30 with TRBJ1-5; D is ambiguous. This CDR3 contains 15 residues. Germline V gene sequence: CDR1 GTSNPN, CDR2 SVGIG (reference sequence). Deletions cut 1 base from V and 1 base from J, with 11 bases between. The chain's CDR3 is CAWSGVGSSNQPQHF. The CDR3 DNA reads TGTGCCTGGAGTGGAGTAGGGAGCAGCAATCAGCCCCAGCATTTT. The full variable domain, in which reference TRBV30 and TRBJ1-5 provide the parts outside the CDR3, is SQTIHQWPATLVQPVGSPLSLECTVEGTSNPNLYWYRQAAGRGLQLLFYSVGIGQISSEVPQNLSASRPQDRQFILSSKKLLLSDSGFYLCAWSGVGSSNQPQHFGDGTRLSIL.

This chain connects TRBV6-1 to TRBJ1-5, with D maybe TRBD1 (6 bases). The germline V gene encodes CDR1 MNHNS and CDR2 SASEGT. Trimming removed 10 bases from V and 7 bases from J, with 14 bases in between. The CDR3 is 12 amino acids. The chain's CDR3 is CAILQGEQPQHF. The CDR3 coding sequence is TGTGCCATCTTACAGGGAGAGCAGCCCCAGCATTTT.

The CDR3 region has the DNA TGTGCCAGCAGCCTACGGACTAGCGGCTTTTACGAGCAGTACTTC. This sequence encodes CASSLRTSGFYEQYF. The chain links TRBV7-2 to TRBJ2-7; 10 nucleotides match TRBD2. The CDR3 contains 15 residues. V dropped 5 bases and J dropped 4; count of bases not matched to a gene: 8. Germline V CDR1 and CDR2: SGHTA, FQGNSA.

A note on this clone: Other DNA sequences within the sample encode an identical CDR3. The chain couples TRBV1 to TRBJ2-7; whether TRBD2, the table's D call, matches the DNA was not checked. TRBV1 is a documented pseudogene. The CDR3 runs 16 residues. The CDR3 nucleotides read TGCACCAGCAGCCAAGACGGACTAGCGGGGGCCTACGAGCAGTACTTC. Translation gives CTSSQDGLAGAYEQYF.

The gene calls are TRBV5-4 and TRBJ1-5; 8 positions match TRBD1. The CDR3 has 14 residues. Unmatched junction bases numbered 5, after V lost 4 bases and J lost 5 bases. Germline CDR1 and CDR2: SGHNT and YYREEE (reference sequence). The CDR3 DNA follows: TGTGCCAGCAGCATCGGACAGGGCGATCAGCCCCAGCATTTT. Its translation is CASSIGQGDQPQHF.

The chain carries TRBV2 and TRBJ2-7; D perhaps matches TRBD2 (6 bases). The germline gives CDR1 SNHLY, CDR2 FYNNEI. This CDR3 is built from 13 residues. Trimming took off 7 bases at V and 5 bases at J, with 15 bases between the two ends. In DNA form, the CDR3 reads TGTGCCAGCAACAGACTAGAAAGCGACGAGCAGTACTTC. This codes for CASNRLESDEQYF. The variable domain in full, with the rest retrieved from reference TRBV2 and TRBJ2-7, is EPEVTQTPSHQVTQMGQEVILRCVPISNHLYFYWYRQILGQKVEFLVSFYNNEISEKSEIFDDQFSVERPDGSNFTLKIRSTKLEDSAMYFCASNRLESDEQYFGPGTRLTVT.

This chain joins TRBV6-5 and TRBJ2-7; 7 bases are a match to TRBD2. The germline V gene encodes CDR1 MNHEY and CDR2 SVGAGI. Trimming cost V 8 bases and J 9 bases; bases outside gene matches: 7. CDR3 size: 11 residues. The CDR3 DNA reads TGTGCCAGCCGGGGCGGGGGTGGGCAGTACTTC. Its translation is CASRGGGGQYF.

The CDR3 bases are TGTGCCAGTAGTATAGGAGGGGGTAGCACAGATACGCAGTATTTT. Translation: CASSIGGGSTDTQYF. This chain connects TRBV19 to TRBJ2-3, with D perhaps matching TRBD1 (6 bases). This CDR3 is built from 15 residues. From germline, CDR1 is LNHDA and CDR2 SQIVND (reference sequence). V was clipped by 1 base and J by 0 bases, with 8 bases between them.

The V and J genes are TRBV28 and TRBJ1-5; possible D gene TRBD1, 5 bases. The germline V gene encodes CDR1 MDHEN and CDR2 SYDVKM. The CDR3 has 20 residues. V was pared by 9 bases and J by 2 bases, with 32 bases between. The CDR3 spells CASVEGGAGFNPTGNQPQHF. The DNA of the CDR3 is TGTGCCAGTGTGGAGGGTGGGGCAGGATTCAACCCGACAGGCAATCAGCCCCAGCATTTT.

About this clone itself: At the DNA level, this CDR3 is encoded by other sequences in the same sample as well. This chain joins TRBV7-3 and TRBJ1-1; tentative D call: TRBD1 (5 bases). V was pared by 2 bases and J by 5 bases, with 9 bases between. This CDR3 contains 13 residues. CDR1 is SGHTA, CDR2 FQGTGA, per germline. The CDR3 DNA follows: TGTGCCAGCAGCTTAGGACATAGGACTGAAGCTTTCTTT. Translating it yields CASSLGHRTEAFF.